This is a list of T cell receptor beta chains from one sample in a study of beta chain features in type 1 diabetes. Repertoires were generated with immunoSEQ multiplex PCR, while TCRdb's copy carries only in-frame clones and drops some. Among 900,000 or so clones listed, 15% to 20% were seen once. The specimen was naive CD4+ T cells from blood. These receptors were taken from a woman aged 18-35 years in good health. The CDR3 runs from the conserved cysteine through the conserved F or W. A D gene is named only where the DNA matches it firmly. For some rows the clone size is stated as once, few or many, or as a class when expanded; others skip it.

cdr3_aa cdr3_nt j_call cdr3_length d_call v_call clone_size
CASSNPYGAGGSDTQYF TGTGCCAGCAGTAACCCTTACGGTGCGGGAGGATCAGATACGCAGTATTTT TRBJ2-3 17 TRBD2 TRBV7-6 -
CASSQSGTSDSYEQYF TGCGCCAGCAGCCAATCCGGGACTAGCGACTCCTACGAGCAGTACTTC TRBJ2-7 16 TRBD2 TRBV4-1 -
CASSFQAGVTDTQYF TGTGCCAGCAGCTTTCAAGCGGGGGTCACAGATACGCAGTATTTT TRBJ2-3 15 TRBD2 TRBV7-2 -
CASSQVIPSGTLGNEQFF TGCGCCAGCAGCCAAGTCATTCCTAGCGGGACACTGGGCAATGAGCAGTTCTTC TRBJ2-1 18 TRBD2 TRBV4-3 -
CASSVATGGPGYTF TGTGCCAGCAGCGTAGCGACGGGGGGCCCTGGCTACACCTTC TRBJ1-2 14 - TRBV9 -
CASSLLVQGLYEQYF TGTGCCAGCAGTTTATTGGTGCAGGGCCTCTACGAGCAGTACTTC TRBJ2-7 15 - TRBV28 few
CAISRTGPTENEQFF TGTGCCATCAGCCGGACAGGGCCTACGGAGAATGAGCAGTTCTTC TRBJ2-1 15 TRBD1 TRBV10-3 -
CASSLGGGATNEQFF TGCGCCAGCAGCTTGGGTGGCGGCGCCACCAATGAGCAGTTCTTC TRBJ2-1 15 - TRBV5-1 -
CATGTSGRVSYNEQFF TGTGCCACCGGGACTAGCGGGAGGGTCTCCTACAATGAGCAGTTCTTC TRBJ2-1 16 TRBD2 TRBV28 -
CATTSGTTDNEQFF TGTGCCACAACGTCCGGGACAACGGACAATGAGCAGTTCTTC TRBJ2-1 14 - TRBV19 -
CASSLMVEAFF TGTGCCAGCAGCTTAATGGTTGAAGCTTTCTTT TRBJ1-1 11 - TRBV7-9 few
CASSPLRGGIETQYF TGTGCCAGCAGCCCCCTGCGGGGGGGCATAGAGACCCAGTACTTC TRBJ2-5 15 TRBD2 TRBV4-2 -
CASSIAGHHQETQYF TGTGCCAGTAGTATTGCAGGACATCACCAAGAGACCCAGTACTTC TRBJ2-5 15 - TRBV19 few
CATSRGGDLNYEQYF TGTGCCACCAGCAGAGGTGGGGACCTGAACTACGAGCAGTACTTC TRBJ2-7 15 - TRBV15 -
CASSLVQWNEQFF TGTGCCAGCAGCCTCGTGCAGTGGAATGAGCAGTTCTTC TRBJ2-1 13 - TRBV7-9 few
CASSLITSFSGNTIYF TGTGCCAGCAGCTTAATTACTTCATTCTCTGGAAACACCATATATTTT TRBJ1-3 16 - TRBV7-9 once
CASWGRATDTQYF TGTGCCAGCTGGGGGCGGGCTACAGATACGCAGTATTTT TRBJ2-3 13 - TRBV2 few
CASSQQGGGYGYTF TGCGCCAGCAGTCAACAGGGCGGGGGCTATGGCTACACCTTC TRBJ1-2 14 - TRBV23-1 few
CASSNPTGTYNEQFF TGTGCCAGCAGCAACCCTACAGGGACCTACAATGAGCAGTTCTTC TRBJ2-1 15 - TRBV28 -
CASSIPVEQPQHF TGTGCCAGTAGTATCCCAGTGGAGCAGCCCCAGCATTTT TRBJ1-5 13 - TRBV19 -
CASSLTTGTGELFF TGTGCCAGCAGCTTAACCACAGGCACCGGGGAGCTGTTTTTT TRBJ2-2 14 - TRBV7-3 few
CASSFLAGLETQYF TGTGCCAGCAGCTTTCTAGCGGGATTAGAGACCCAGTACTTC TRBJ2-5 14 TRBD2 TRBV7-3 -
CASSVWTGTYEQYF TGTGCCAGCAGCGTTTGGACAGGGACCTACGAGCAGTACTTC TRBJ2-7 14 TRBD1 TRBV11-1 few
CASSPYRSYEQYF TGTGCCAGCAGCCCATATCGGTCCTACGAGCAGTACTTC TRBJ2-7 13 - TRBV7-2 -
CASSLKTGISVTDTQYF TGTGCCAGCAGCTTGAAGACAGGGATCTCGGTCACAGATACGCAGTATTTT TRBJ2-3 17 TRBD1 TRBV5-6 -
CASSQKTVSWYYEQYF TGTGCCAGCAGCCAGAAGACAGTGTCTTGGTACTACGAGCAGTACTTC TRBJ2-7 16 - TRBV11-2 -
CASSQLVFQTQYF TGCGCCAGCAGCCAATTGGTCTTCCAGACCCAGTACTTC TRBJ2-5 13 - TRBV4-1 -
CASSHLTGYTEAFF TGCGCCAGCAGTCACCTAACAGGGTACACTGAAGCTTTCTTT TRBJ1-1 14 - TRBV23-1 few
CAIASTGRGSYEQYF TGTGCCATCGCCTCGACAGGTCGTGGGTCCTACGAGCAGTACTTC TRBJ2-7 15 - TRBV10-3 -
CASSLTGLRGLAEAFF TGTGCCAGCAGCTTAACGGGCCTGAGGGGCTTGGCTGAAGCTTTCTTT TRBJ1-1 16 - TRBV11-2 -